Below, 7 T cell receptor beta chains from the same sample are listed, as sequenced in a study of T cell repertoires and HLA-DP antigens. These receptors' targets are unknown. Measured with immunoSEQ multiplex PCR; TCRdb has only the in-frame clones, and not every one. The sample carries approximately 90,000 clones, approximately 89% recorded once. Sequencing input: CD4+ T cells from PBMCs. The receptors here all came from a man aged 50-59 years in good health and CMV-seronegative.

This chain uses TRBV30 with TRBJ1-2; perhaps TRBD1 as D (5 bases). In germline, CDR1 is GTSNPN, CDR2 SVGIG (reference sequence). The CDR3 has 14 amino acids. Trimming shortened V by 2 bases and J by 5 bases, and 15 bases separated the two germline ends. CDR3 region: CAWSRGRVRYGYTF. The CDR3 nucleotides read TGTGCCTGGAGTAGGGGCAGGGTAAGATATGGCTACACCTTC.

The CDR3 region has the DNA TGTGCCAGCACGCAGTACCAAGAGACCCAGTACTTC. Its protein is CASTQYQETQYF. This rearrangement joins TRBV7-9 to TRBJ2-5; no definite D call. Germline lookup yields CDR1 SEHNR and CDR2 FQNEAQ (reference sequence). Trimming removed 7 bases at V and 0 bases at J, with 6 bases between. This CDR3 has 12 amino acids.

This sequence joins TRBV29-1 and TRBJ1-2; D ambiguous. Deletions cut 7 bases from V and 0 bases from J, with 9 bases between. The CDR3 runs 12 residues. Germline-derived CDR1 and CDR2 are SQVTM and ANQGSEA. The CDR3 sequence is CSAQETNYGYTF. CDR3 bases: TGCAGCGCCCAGGAGACTAACTATGGCTACACCTTC.

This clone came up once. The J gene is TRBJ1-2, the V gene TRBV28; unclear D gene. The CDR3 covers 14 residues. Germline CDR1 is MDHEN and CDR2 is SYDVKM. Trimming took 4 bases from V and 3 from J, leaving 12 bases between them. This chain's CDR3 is CASSSPPGDYGYTF. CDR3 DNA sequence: TGTGCCAGCAGTTCCCCTCCCGGGGACTATGGCTACACCTTC.

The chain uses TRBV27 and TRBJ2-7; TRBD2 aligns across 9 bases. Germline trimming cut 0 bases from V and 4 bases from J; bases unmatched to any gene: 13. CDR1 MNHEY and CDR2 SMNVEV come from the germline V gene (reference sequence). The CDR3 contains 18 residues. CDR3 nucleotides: TGTGCCAGCAGTTTATCTGGGGTAGCGGGAGTTCTTTTGTACGAGCAGTACTTC. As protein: CASSLSGVAGVLLYEQYF.

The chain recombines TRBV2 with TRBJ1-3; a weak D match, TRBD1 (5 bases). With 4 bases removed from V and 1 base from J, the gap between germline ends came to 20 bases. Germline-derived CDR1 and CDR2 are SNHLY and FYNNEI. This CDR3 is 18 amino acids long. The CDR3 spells CASSGGVMRSSSGNTIYF. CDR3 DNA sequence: TGTGCCAGCAGTGGAGGGGTGATGCGGTCGAGTTCTGGAAACACCATATATTTT.

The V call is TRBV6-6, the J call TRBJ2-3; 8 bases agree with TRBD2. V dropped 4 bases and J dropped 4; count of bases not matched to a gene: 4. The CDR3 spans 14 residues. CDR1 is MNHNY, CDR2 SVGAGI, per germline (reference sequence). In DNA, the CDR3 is TGTGCCAGCAGTTCGAGCGGGGGAGCAGATACGCAGTATTTT. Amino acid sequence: CASSSSGGADTQYF.